This entry lists 20 T cell receptor beta chains sequenced from one sample in a study of T cells in Graves' hyperthyroidism and ophthalmopathy. Amplification of TCR beta CDR3 regions was performed using RNA transcripts as template. First-round RT-PCR targeting the TCR CDR3 was performed with the HTBI primer set. TCRdb itself ran the multiplex PCR reads through MiXCR, one entry per CDR3 protein. This sample has some 600,000 distinct CDR3 sequences, with roughly 13% found just once. The sample taken for sequencing was blood. The source of these receptors is a woman in her twenties or thirties with Graves' hyperthyroidism that later progressed to Graves' ophthalmopathy.

The rearrangement links TRBV6-2 or TRBV6-3 to TRBJ1-1, with D possibly TRBD1 on 5 matching bases. The CDR3 is made up of 15 amino acids. Trimming pared 6 bases from V and 0 bases from J, leaving 14 bases between. The germline CDR1 and CDR2 sequences are MNHEY and SVGEGT. CDR3 sequence (DNA): TGTGCCAGCAGCCAATCCTCGACAGTGAACACTGAAGCTTTCTTT. It yields the protein CASSQSSTVNTEAFF.

This clonotype was counted ten times or more. The chain has TRBV24-1 and TRBJ2-5; a possible D gene is TRBD2 (6 bases). Deletions cut 1 base from V and 2 bases from J, with 13 bases between. CDR3 size: 16 residues. Germline-derived CDR1 and CDR2 are KGHDR and SFDVKD. The DNA for the CDR3 is TGTGCCACCAGTGATTTTGGCTTGGGAGGACAAGAGACCCAGTACTTC. Translated, it gives CATSDFGLGGQETQYF.

This clonotype was detected a few times. The chain carries TRBV4-1 and TRBJ2-1; D is unresolved. The germline V gene has CDR1 MGHRA and CDR2 YSYEKL. This CDR3 is built from 16 residues. Deletions cut 2 bases from V and 0 bases from J, with 11 bases between. The CDR3 coding sequence is TGCGCCAGCAGCCAATTCGGTCTGAGCTCCTACAATGAGCAGTTCTTC. Translation: CASSQFGLSSYNEQFF.

This clonotype was counted ten times or more. This chain joins TRBV27 and TRBJ1-1; possible D gene TRBD1, 5 bases. Germline-derived CDR1 and CDR2 are MNHEY and SMNVEV (reference sequence). The CDR3 is 12 amino acids. Between the trimmed V and J ends, which lost 2 bases and 10 bases, there was a span of 11 bases. The CDR3 sequence is CASSLPGLPAFF. In DNA, the CDR3 is TGTGCCAGCAGTTTACCGGGACTCCCAGCTTTCTTT.

This clonotype occurred a few times. The junction shows a germline mismatch at one end, possibly a read error. The chain links TRBV12-3 or TRBV12-4 to TRBJ2-2; 8 bases agree with TRBD2. The CDR3 runs to 16 residues. The CDR3: CASSQPLSGSSGGLFF. The CDR3, as DNA: TGTGCCAGCAGTCAACCGTTGAGCGGGAGTTCCGGGGGGCTGTTTTTT.

This clonotype was detected only a few times. The chain couples TRBV28 to TRBJ2-4; D is possibly TRBD1 or TRBD2 (7 bases each). Deletions cut 5 bases from V and 2 bases from J, with 13 bases between. CDR1 MDHEN and CDR2 SYDVKM come from the germline V gene. The CDR3 totals 15 residues. The CDR3 region is CASSPGGETKNIQYF. The CDR3 DNA is TGTGCCAGCAGTCCAGGGGGGGAGACCAAAAACATTCAGTACTTC.

This clonotype came up many times. The chain carries TRBV30 and TRBJ2-2; D may be TRBD1 or TRBD2 (6 bases each). The CDR3 is made up of 15 amino acids. Germline loops: CDR1 GTSNPN, CDR2 SVGIG (reference sequence). Deletions cut 3 bases from V and 7 bases from J, with 18 bases between. CDR3 sequence (DNA): TGTGCCTGGAGGTTAGGCGGGACACCGAACGGGGAGCTGTTTTTT. Its protein is CAWRLGGTPNGELFF.

This clonotype was detected ten times or more. The chain carries TRBV27 and TRBJ2-7, with 13 nucleotides matching TRBD2. V lost 3 bases and J lost 9; bases outside the gene matches: 20. The germline CDR1 and CDR2 sequences are MNHEY and SMNVEV (reference sequence). The CDR3 covers 19 residues. The CDR3 DNA reads as TGTGCCAGCAGTTTCGCCCTGGAACTAGCGGGAGGGCCTAAATACTGGCAGTACTTC. Protein: CASSFALELAGGPKYWQYF.

The table lists this clonotype with a few counts. The DNA for the CDR3 is TGTGCCAGCAGCCTATCCCTCAGGGGCTACGAGCAGTACTTC. Translating gives CASSLSLRGYEQYF. The chain is built from TRBV13 and TRBJ2-7, with D perhaps matching TRBD1 (6 bases). CDR1 and CDR2 (germline): PRHDT, FYEKMQ (reference sequence). Trimming cost V 5 bases and J 3 bases, with 14 bases left between them. This CDR3 has 14 amino acids.

This sequence joins TRBV15 and TRBJ1-1; D is undetermined. CDR1 and CDR2 from the germline V gene are LNHNV and YYDKDF (reference sequence). V gave up 3 bases and J gave up 1 base, with 3 bases separating them. This CDR3 comprises 12 residues. The CDR3 sequence: CATSRKNTEAFF. The DNA of the CDR3 is TGTGCCACCAGCAGGAAGAACACTGAAGCTTTCTTT.

The CDR3 DNA is TGCAGTGCTTTAGCGACGAACTATGGCTACACCTTC. Protein: CSALATNYGYTF. The chain is built from TRBV20-1 and TRBJ1-2; D is unclear. Per germline, CDR1 DFQATT and CDR2 SNEGSKA (reference sequence). V was clipped by 5 bases and J by 2 bases, with 9 bases between them. The CDR3 runs to 12 residues.

This clonotype was seen repeatedly, ten times or more. The chain has TRBV12-3 or TRBV12-4 and TRBJ1-2; no firm D call. V lost 6 bases and J 4 bases, leaving 12 bases between the germline ends. The length of the CDR3 is 13 residues. The CDR3 sequence is CASSPVEGYGYTF. CDR3 nucleotide sequence: TGTGCCAGCAGCCCTGTGGAGGGCTATGGCTACACCTTC.

In this sample, this clonotype turned up a few times. The chain combines TRBV10-3 with TRBJ2-1, with D possibly being TRBD2 (5 bases). The V gene's germline CDR1 is ENHRY and CDR2 SYGVKD. The CDR3 consists of 15 residues. Trimming stripped 8 bases from V and 2 bases from J, with 16 bases between. In DNA, the CDR3 is TGTGCCATCCGGGATCCCAAGAGCCCCTACAATGAGCAGTTCTTC. Protein sequence: CAIRDPKSPYNEQFF.

This clonotype was counted many times. The chain combines TRBV11-2 with TRBJ1-5, with D unclear. Between the trimmed V and J ends, which lost 1 base and 7 bases, there was a span of 8 bases. The CDR3 consists of 13 residues. Germline V CDR1 and CDR2: SGHAT, FQNNGV. CDR3 residues: CASSLGAGQPQHF. DNA for the CDR3: TGTGCCAGCAGCTTAGGGGCGGGACAGCCCCAGCATTTT.

Ten or more counts support this clonotype. The CDR3 DNA is TGTGCCAGCAGCTTAGCGTTGACTTCCCTCTACAATGAGCAGTTCTTC. Amino acid sequence: CASSLALTSLYNEQFF. J is TRBJ2-1 and V is TRBV7-2; D remains ambiguous. Per germline, CDR1 SGHTA and CDR2 FQGNSA. Trimming removed 0 bases from V and 3 bases from J, with 12 bases in between. CDR3 length: 16 amino acids.

A word on this clonotype: The germline gene is not matched at one end of the junction; a read error may be the cause. DNA for the CDR3: TGTGACAGCAGCCAAGGACTGAGGAACACTGAGGCTTTCTTT. This codes for CDSSQGLRNTEAFF. The chain is built from TRBV2 and TRBJ1-1; D gene ambiguous. Germline CDR1 SNHLY, CDR2 FYNNEI. This CDR3 has 14 residues.

This clonotype was counted only a few times. V usage is TRBV11-3 and J usage is TRBJ2-3, with 10 bases that match TRBD2. Germline trimming cut 5 bases from V and 6 bases from J; bases unmatched to any gene: 14. Germline assignment: CDR1 SGHNT and CDR2 YENEEA. This CDR3 has 17 amino acids. The CDR3 DNA reads as TGTGCCAGCAGCCGAGCCGGACTAGCGGAAAAAGGGGATACGCAGTATTTT. Amino acids: CASSRAGLAEKGDTQYF.

This clonotype was counted ten times or more. The rearrangement uses TRBV12-3 or TRBV12-4 and TRBJ2-7; D unclear. The CDR3 is 15 amino acids. V was pared by 2 bases and J by 0 bases, with 11 bases between. The CDR3 DNA follows: TGTGCCAGCAGTTTATCGGGTCAGGTCTCCTACGAGCAGTACTTC. Protein sequence: CASSLSGQVSYEQYF.

This clonotype was seen a handful of times. This rearrangement joins TRBV7-3 to TRBJ1-1; perhaps TRBD1 as D (5 bases). Per germline, CDR1 SGHTA and CDR2 FQGTGA. Trimming removed 4 bases from V and 4 bases from J, with 16 bases in between. This CDR3 comprises 15 residues. The CDR3 is CASSSTATGGTEAFF. The CDR3 nucleotides read TGTGCCAGCAGCTCAACGGCTACGGGGGGCACTGAAGCTTTCTTT.

This chain joins TRBV30 and TRBJ1-1; TRBD1 is a possible D gene (6 bases). Per germline, CDR1 GTSNPN and CDR2 SVGIG (reference sequence). V was clipped by 0 bases and J by 5 bases, with 7 bases between them. CDR3 length: 12 residues. The CDR3 loop reads CAWSVQGTEAFF. For the CDR3, the DNA is TGTGCCTGGAGTGTGCAGGGGACTGAAGCTTTCTTT.